A selection of T cell receptor beta chains follows, all from one sample in a study of blood T cell repertoires in COVID-19. The repertoire was sequenced with immunoSEQ multiplex PCR; TCRdb's copy has only in-frame clones and lacks some. The sample lists about 210,000 clones; about 83% were seen once. Material: peripheral blood. These receptors were collected from a woman aged 50 to 65 with active or convalescent COVID-19. The CDR3 runs from the conserved cysteine through the conserved F or W. A D gene is named only where the DNA matches it firmly. Size is omitted from some rows. Given values are once, few, many or a class for expanded clones.

.	TRBV29-1	TRBJ2-1	.	TGCAGCGTTGAAAAGGGGCCGGGCAATGTTGAGCAGTTCTTC	CSVEKGPGNVEQFF
.	TRBV19	TRBJ1-2	.	TGTGCCAGTAGTTCCCTCGGGGATCTAAAGGAGGGCTACACCTTC	CASSSLGDLKEGYTF
.	TRBV5-8	TRBJ1-5	.	TGTGCCAGCAGCTGGGGGGTTAGGCTGGTACGAGGCAATCAGCCCCAGCATTTT	CASSWGVRLVRGNQPQHF
.	TRBV11-2	TRBJ2-1	.	TGTGCCAGCAGCTTTCGAGGGGGTTTTGAGCAGTTCTTC	CASSFRGGFEQFF
TRBD1	TRBV5-6	TRBJ1-6	.	TGTGCCAGCAGCTTGGCACCGGGACAGCCTAATTCACCCCTCCACTTT	CASSLAPGQPNSPLHF
TRBD2	TRBV6-6	TRBJ2-5	.	TGTGCCAGCAGTTACGAGCGGGGGGTTGTGGAGACCCAGTACTTC	CASSYERGVVETQYF
TRBD1	TRBV2	TRBJ2-1	.	TGTGCCAGCAGGACGACTACAGGGGCGGTTGAGCAGTTCTTC	CASRTTTGAVEQFF
TRBD1	TRBV5-1	TRBJ1-1	.	TGCGCCAGCAGCACAGGACAGGGAGGCCTGAACACTGAAGCTTTCTTT	CASSTGQGGLNTEAFF
TRBD1	TRBV24-1	TRBJ2-3	.	TGTGCCACCAGTGATTTTGGGACAGGGTTAGGGGATACGCAGTATTTT	CATSDFGTGLGDTQYF
.	TRBV11-2	TRBJ1-2	.	TGTGCCAGCAGCCTACCTAACTATGGCTACACCTTC	CASSLPNYGYTF
.	TRBV30	TRBJ1-2	.	TGTGCCTGGTGTAACCGGGACATCTCTGGCTACACCTTC	CAWCNRDISGYTF
TRBD1	TRBV6-5	TRBJ1-5	many	TGTGCCAGCAGTCTTGACAGGGGCGACAATCAGCCCCAGCATTTT	CASSLDRGDNQPQHF
.	TRBV7-9	TRBJ1-1	.	TGTGCCAGCAGTTCAAGATGGAGGGACACTGAAGCTTTCTTT	CASSSRWRDTEAFF
TRBD2	TRBV19	TRBJ2-3	.	TGTGCCAGTAGGATGCGGGGGGGCCAGGCAGATACGCAGTATTTT	CASRMRGGQADTQYF
.	TRBV5-1	TRBJ2-7	.	TGCGCCAGCAGCTTTGACATTGAAGGCGAGCAGTACTTC	CASSFDIEGEQYF
.	TRBV11-1	TRBJ2-1	.	TGTGCCAGCAGCCTATTCATAACTGAGCAGTTCTTC	CASSLFITEQFF
TRBD1	TRBV7-8	TRBJ2-6	.	TGTGCCAGCAGCTTGGACAGGGCTGGGGCCAACGTCCTGACTTTC	CASSLDRAGANVLTF
.	TRBV14	TRBJ1-1	.	TGTGCCAGCAGCCAAAGAGGGACTATGAACACTGAAGCTTTCTTT	CASSQRGTMNTEAFF
TRBD1	TRBV28	TRBJ1-1	.	TGTGCCACCTTAAATCGACAGGGGCCTGAAGCTTTCTTT	CATLNRQGPEAFF
.	TRBV6-5	TRBJ2-3	.	TGTGCCAGCGGTACCCGGGACTTAGATACGCAGTATTTT	CASGTRDLDTQYF
.	TRBV29-1	TRBJ2-4	.	TGCAGCGTTGAAGCGAGTACAGGGAAAGAGGACTTC	CSVEASTGKEDF
.	TRBV19	TRBJ1-2	once	TGTGCCAGTAGTATCCAGGGTATGGGCTATGGCTACACCTTC	CASSIQGMGYGYTF
.	TRBV23-1	TRBJ2-4	.	TGCGCCAGCAGCACCAGGGGTTTAGCCAAAAACATTCAGTACTTC	CASSTRGLAKNIQYF
TRBD2	TRBV11-2	TRBJ2-7	.	TGTGCCAGCAGCTCTCGACTAGCGCGCTACGAGCAGTACTTC	CASSSRLARYEQYF
.	TRBV5-5	TRBJ2-7	.	TGTGCCAGCAGCTTGGGTACAGGGTTCCCTTCATCTTACGAGCAGTACTTC	CASSLGTGFPSSYEQYF
.	TRBV2	TRBJ2-1	few	TGTGCCAGCAGTGATGCTATCACCGTCCACAATGAGCAGTTCTTC	CASSDAITVHNEQFF
TRBD1	TRBV9	TRBJ1-6	.	TGTGCCAGCAGCGTCCGGGACAGGGGGAATTCACCCCTCCACTTT	CASSVRDRGNSPLHF
.	TRBV2	TRBJ2-7	.	TGTGCCAGCAGCCGCTCCTACGAGCAGTACTTC	CASSRSYEQYF
.	TRBV5-1	TRBJ2-1	.	TGCGCCAGCAGCTTGGGTCTAGCTTTCGGTAGTGAGCAGTTCTTC	CASSLGLAFGSEQFF
.	TRBV9	TRBJ2-1	.	TGTGCCAGCAGCGTAAACGACAGGGACTCTTACAATGAGCAGTTCTTC	CASSVNDRDSYNEQFF
.	TRBV27	TRBJ2-3	.	TGTGCCAGCAGTTTATTACGCGACACAGATACGCAGTATTTT	CASSLLRDTDTQYF
.	TRBV28	TRBJ1-5	.	TGTGCCAGCACCACCCCAGGATTTAGCAATCAGCCCCAGCATTTT	CASTTPGFSNQPQHF
.	TRBV6-1	TRBJ1-2	.	TGTGCCAGCAGTGAAGAAGCTTATGGCTACACCTTC	CASSEEAYGYTF
.	TRBV2	TRBJ2-5	.	TGTGCCAGCACCAACAGGGACGCGGCACAAGAGACCCAGTACTTC	CASTNRDAAQETQYF
.	TRBV5-5	TRBJ2-5	.	TGTGCCAGCAGCACGACGGGACAAAGCCAAGAGACCCAGTACTTC	CASSTTGQSQETQYF
.	TRBV4-1	TRBJ1-4	.	TGCGCCAGCAGCCACTACAGATCAACTAATGAAAAACTGTTTTTT	CASSHYRSTNEKLFF